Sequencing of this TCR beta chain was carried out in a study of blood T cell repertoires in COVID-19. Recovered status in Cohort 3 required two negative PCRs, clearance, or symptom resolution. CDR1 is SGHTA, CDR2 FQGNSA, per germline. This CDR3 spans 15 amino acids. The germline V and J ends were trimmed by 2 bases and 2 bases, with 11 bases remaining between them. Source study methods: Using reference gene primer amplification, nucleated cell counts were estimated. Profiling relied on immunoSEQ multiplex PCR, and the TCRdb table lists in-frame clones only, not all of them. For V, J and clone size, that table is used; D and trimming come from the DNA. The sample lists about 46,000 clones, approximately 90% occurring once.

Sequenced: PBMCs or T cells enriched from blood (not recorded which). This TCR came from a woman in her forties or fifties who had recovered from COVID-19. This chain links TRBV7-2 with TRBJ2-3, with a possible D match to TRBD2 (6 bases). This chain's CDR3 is CASSLSGLNTDTQYF. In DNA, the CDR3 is TGTGCCAGCAGCTTAAGCGGGCTTAACACAGATACGCAGTATTTT.